The 25 T cell receptor beta chains given below trace back to one sample, sequenced in a study of T cells after yellow fever vaccination (dated 2019 in TCRdb). The method behind the library was 5' RACE. Sequencing used an Illumina HiSeq 2500. The public sequencing data were trimmed at Q25 with fastp and processed into clonotypes with MiXCR by TCRdb, which kept only in-frame beta chains. Rows are combined by CDR3 protein, so each entry shows the most common genes and DNA. This sample lists around 600,000 distinct CDR3 sequences; roughly 12% were detected once. Approximately 15% of the sample lies in the top ten. What this sample's treatment or condition label stands for: live attenuated yellow fever vaccine strain. This sample comprised PBMCs, obtained on the day of the yellow fever booster vaccination. These receptors were taken from a young man who received the YFV17D yellow fever vaccine.

This clonotype was recorded a few times. The V and J genes are TRBV29-1 and TRBJ1-2; D call uncertain. Germline-derived CDR1 and CDR2 are SQVTM and ANQGSEA. CDR3 size: 16 residues. Trimming removed 4 bases at V and 4 bases at J, with 22 bases between. The CDR3 reads CSVATFRGLVSYGYTF. CDR3 coding DNA: TGCAGCGTTGCCACCTTCCGGGGTCTTGTATCCTATGGCTACACCTTC.

This clonotype was counted between two and nine times. The V call is TRBV20-1, the J call TRBJ2-2, with 11 bases lining up with TRBD1. CDR3 length: 16 residues. Germline CDR1 and CDR2: DFQATT and SNEGSKA (reference sequence). J was trimmed by 3 bases and V by 6 bases; bases with no gene match: 9. The CDR3 sequence: CSATPGQGAYTGELFF. CDR3 sequence (DNA): TGCAGTGCCACTCCCGGACAGGGGGCATACACCGGGGAGCTGTTTTTT.

This clonotype was counted only a few times. The rearrangement links TRBV5-1 to TRBJ1-4; D is undetermined. The CDR3 contains 15 residues. Looked up from germline, CDR1 is SGHRS and CDR2 is YFSETQ. V was pared by 0 bases and J by 4 bases, with 10 bases between. DNA of the CDR3: TGCGCCAGCAGCTTGGAGCGCGGAATTAATGAAAAACTGTTTTTT. Its translation is CASSLERGINEKLFF.

The chain joins TRBV20-1 to TRBJ2-5, with D hard to call. The CDR3 loop spans 13 amino acids. Germline V gene lookup returns CDR1 DFQATT and CDR2 SNEGSKA (reference sequence). The ends were cut back, 5 bases at V and 7 bases at J, with 17 bases in the middle. The CDR3 DNA follows: TGCAGTGCTCCCGGGCCCTCACCCAGGACCCAGTACTTC. It is translated as CSAPGPSPRTQYF.

J is TRBJ2-1 and V is TRBV7-2, with D maybe TRBD1 (6 bases). The CDR3 has 13 amino acids. The germline gives CDR1 SGHTA, CDR2 FQGNSA. V lost 2 bases to trimming and J lost 15 bases, with 17 bases between them. In DNA, the CDR3 is TGTGCCAGCAGCTTAAAAGGGACAAATTTTGTGTTCTTC. Protein sequence: CASSLKGTNFVFF.

This clonotype was detected only a few times. The chain couples TRBV10-3 to TRBJ2-3, with 10 nucleotides matching TRBD2. J lost 3 bases, V lost 4 bases, and 7 bases had no gene match. There are 16 residues in the CDR3. Per the germline V gene, CDR1 is ENHRY and CDR2 is SYGVKD. CDR3 bases: TGTGCCATCAGTGCGGCTAGCGGGAGCGGGACAGATACGCAGTATTTT. Its protein product is CAISAASGSGTDTQYF.

This chain links TRBV10-1 with TRBJ2-1, with 11 bases aligning to TRBD2. The germline gives CDR1 WNHNN, CDR2 SYGVQD (reference sequence). This CDR3 has 17 residues. J gave up 0 bases and V 6 bases, and 7 bases lay outside the gene matches. Written as DNA, the CDR3 is TGCGCCAGCAGCCGGACTAGCGGGCCCAGCTCCTACAATGAGCAGTTCTTC. This codes for CASSRTSGPSSYNEQFF.

The gene calls are TRBV12-3 or TRBV12-4 and TRBJ1-1; tentatively, D is TRBD1 (5 bases). CDR3 length: 14 residues. V was trimmed by 7 bases and J by 0 bases, leaving 12 bases between them. The CDR3 nucleotides are TGTGCCAGCACTCGCGGACAAGTGAACACTGAAGCTTTCTTT. Its translation is CASTRGQVNTEAFF.

The chain is built from TRBV5-1 and TRBJ2-1, with 14 bases aligning to TRBD2. There are 15 residues in the CDR3. CDR1 SGHRS and CDR2 YFSETQ come from the germline V gene. J was trimmed by 8 bases and V by 5 bases; bases with no gene match: 6. The CDR3 coding sequence is TGCGCCAGCAGTAGCGGGACTAGCGGGAGAGATGAGCAGTTCTTC. Amino acid sequence: CASSSGTSGRDEQFF.

This clonotype occurred a few times. The chain has TRBV7-9 and TRBJ2-5; D possibly uses TRBD1 or TRBD2 (7 bases each). Germline V gene lookup returns CDR1 SEHNR and CDR2 FQNEAQ (reference sequence). Trimming removed 6 bases from V and 5 bases from J, with 19 bases in between. CDR3 size: 15 residues. CDR3 loop: CASRPGQTSTETQYF. In DNA, the CDR3 is TGTGCCAGCAGGCCGGGACAGACTAGCACGGAGACCCAGTACTTC.

This clonotype was found a few times. This chain connects TRBV2 to TRBJ1-1; TRBD1 is a possible D gene (6 bases). V was cut by 1 base and J by 3 bases, with 15 bases left in between. CDR3 length equals 16 residues. CDR1 and CDR2 from the germline V gene are SNHLY and FYNNEI. CDR3 sequence (DNA): TGTGCCAGCAGTGAAGGAGGGGGTAAGGGTTACACTGAAGCTTTCTTT. This gives the protein CASSEGGGKGYTEAFF.

In this sample, this clonotype turned up a few times. The J gene is TRBJ2-6, the V gene TRBV15; possible D gene TRBD1, 6 bases. The V end was cut by 5 bases, the J end by 1 base, with 9 bases between. The V gene's germline CDR1 is LNHNV and CDR2 YYDKDF (reference sequence). The CDR3 loop spans 15 amino acids. DNA of the CDR3: TGTGCCACCAGCCCAGGGGTGTCTGGGGCCAACGTCCTGACTTTC. Translated, it gives CATSPGVSGANVLTF.

The chain employs TRBV20-1 and TRBJ2-5; D uncertain. CDR1 DFQATT and CDR2 SNEGSKA come from the germline V gene (reference sequence). The CDR3 spans 12 residues. Trimming removed 2 bases at V and 5 bases at J, with 9 bases between. Here the CDR3 DNA reads TGCAGTGCTAGAATCGAACAGGAGACCCAGTACTTC. Translating gives CSARIEQETQYF.

This clonotype appeared many times. CDR3 sequence reads: CASRAGGSGSSGEQYF. In nucleotides, the CDR3 is TGTGCCAGCAGAGCTGGTGGTAGCGGGAGTTCGGGAGAGCAGTACTTC. The rearrangement joins TRBV7-6 to TRBJ2-7, with 9 positions matching TRBD2. There are 16 residues in the CDR3. Germline lookup yields CDR1 SGHVS and CDR2 FNYEAQ. The V gene end was trimmed by 6 bases and the J gene end by 7 bases; junction bases not matched to a gene: 16. Supplemented by reference TRBV7-6 and TRBJ2-7, the full variable domain reads GAGVSQSPRYKVTKRGQDVALRCDPISGHVSLYWYRQALGQGPEFLTYFNYEAQQDKSGLPNDRFSAERPEGSISTLTIQRTEQRDSAMYRCASRAGGSGSSGEQYFGPGTRLTVT.

The chain recombines TRBV5-4 with TRBJ2-7, with D perhaps given as TRBD1 or TRBD2 (5 bases each). Germline assignment: CDR1 SGHNT and CDR2 YYREEE (reference sequence). The CDR3 is 13 amino acids. V was pared by 4 bases and J by 3 bases, with 11 bases between. The CDR3 loop reads CASSRGTDYEQYF. The CDR3, as DNA: TGTGCCAGCAGCCGTGGGACCGACTACGAGCAGTACTTC.

This clonotype turned up a few times. This sequence joins TRBV7-8 and TRBJ2-5, with D perhaps TRBD2 (5 bases). Deletions cut 5 bases from V and 1 base from J, with 20 bases between. The V gene's germline CDR1 is SGHVS and CDR2 FQNEAQ. The CDR3 is made up of 17 amino acids. CDR3 sequence reads: CASSAGLKTRTQETQYF. DNA of the CDR3: TGTGCCAGCAGCGCAGGACTCAAGACGAGGACCCAAGAGACCCAGTACTTC. The full variable domain, with the rest looked up from reference TRBV7-8 and TRBJ2-5, is GAGVSQSPRYKVAKRGQDVALRCDPISGHVSLFWYQQALGQGPEFLTYFQNEAQLDKSGLPSDRFFAERPEGSVSTLKIQRTQQEDSAVYLCASSAGLKTRTQETQYFGPGTRLLVL.

This clonotype was seen a handful of times. The rearrangement links TRBV12-3 or TRBV12-4 to TRBJ2-7, with TRBD2 matching over 7 bases. V gave up 2 bases and J gave up 2 bases; unmatched junction bases: 9. The CDR3 is 16 residues long. Written as DNA, the CDR3 is TGTGCCAGCAGTTTACTTAATGGAGGGAGGGCCTACGAGCAGTACTTC. As protein: CASSLLNGGRAYEQYF.

CDR3 in DNA: TGTGCCAGCAGTTTTAGTGGTGGGGCCAACGTCCTGACTTTC. Its protein product is CASSFSGGANVLTF. This chain joins TRBV27 and TRBJ2-6; no firm D call. This CDR3 has 14 residues. Germline assignment: CDR1 MNHEY and CDR2 SMNVEV (reference sequence). Trimming removed 3 bases at V and 3 bases at J, with 6 bases between.

The V call is TRBV7-8, the J call TRBJ2-5; no reliable D call. Germline loops: CDR1 SGHVS, CDR2 FQNEAQ. Trimming shortened V by 3 bases and J by 0 bases, and 11 bases separated the two germline ends. This CDR3 spans 15 amino acids. In nucleotides, the CDR3 is TGTGCCAGCAGCTTTGTAGGGCAGTACCAAGAGACCCAGTACTTC. It specifies CASSFVGQYQETQYF.

This clonotype came up a few times. The J gene is TRBJ1-4, the V gene TRBV20-1; TRBD1 matches at 8 bases. This CDR3 comprises 15 residues. CDR1 is DFQATT and CDR2 is SNEGSKA in the germline V gene (reference sequence). J lost 8 bases, V lost 3 bases, and 11 bases had no gene match. The CDR3 region is CSASEHRGTGEKLFF. CDR3 sequence (DNA): TGCAGTGCTAGCGAGCACAGGGGGACTGGGGAAAAACTGTTTTTT.

The chain joins TRBV6-1 to TRBJ2-3; the match to TRBD1 covers 9 bases. The length of the CDR3 is 18 residues. J lost 4 bases, V lost 3 bases, and 14 bases had no gene match. Germline CDR1 and CDR2: MNHNS and SASEGT. The CDR3 nucleotides read TGTGCCAGCAGTGACCAGAATTCCGGGACAGGGCTTGCAGATACGCAGTATTTT. This gives the protein CASSDQNSGTGLADTQYF.

This clonotype was found a few times. This sequence joins TRBV3-1 and TRBJ1-1, with a tentative D call TRBD1 (5 bases). This CDR3 is built from 16 residues. Germline CDR1 and CDR2: LGHDT and YNNKEL (reference sequence). V dropped 1 base and J dropped 2 bases, with 14 bases sitting between them. The CDR3 coding sequence is TGTGCCAGCAGCCAAGTGGGTTGGGGACGTAACACTGAAGCTTTCTTT. This sequence encodes CASSQVGWGRNTEAFF.

V is TRBV20-1 and J is TRBJ2-1; 7 positions agree with TRBD2. CDR1 is DFQATT and CDR2 is SNEGSKA in the germline V gene (reference sequence). The trim removed 1 base at V and 3 bases at J, leaving 6 bases unmatched. This CDR3 region has 15 residues. The CDR3 spells CSARGAGVYYNEQFF. In DNA, the CDR3 is TGCAGTGCTAGAGGTGCGGGGGTCTACTACAATGAGCAGTTCTTC.

This clonotype was seen a few times. V and J are TRBV29-1 and TRBJ2-5, with D perhaps matching TRBD1 or TRBD2 (5 bases each). The CDR3 contains 13 residues. The V gene lost 5 bases and the J gene lost 5 bases, with 15 bases spanning the gap. Per the germline V gene, CDR1 is SQVTM and CDR2 is ANQGSEA. As DNA, the CDR3 is TGCAGCGTTCTCGTAGGGACGGGGGAGACCCAGTACTTC. Translated, it gives CSVLVGTGETQYF.

This clonotype was recorded once. This chain joins TRBV18 and TRBJ1-2; 9 bases fit TRBD1. Germline CDR1 is KGHSH and CDR2 is LQKENI. The CDR3 is made up of 15 amino acids. J lost 2 bases, V lost 5 bases, and 6 bases had no gene match. CDR3 DNA: TGTGCCAGCTCAGTTCCGGGACAGGGAAACTATGGCTACACCTTC. Translation: CASSVPGQGNYGYTF.